Following are 6 T cell receptor beta chains from one sample sequenced in a study of T cell responses to AZD1222 COVID-19 vaccine. Sequenced by immunoSEQ multiplex PCR; TCRdb stores in-frame clones only, minus some. The profile covers 25,000 to 35,000 clones, with around 86% appearing a single time and 1.3% taken by the ten largest. The material sequenced was peripheral blood, taken on day 0 of AZD1222 vaccination. These receptor sequences come from an adult in good health.

The chain uses TRBV21-1 and TRBJ1-5. TRBV21-1 represents a pseudogene. The CDR3 spans 14 residues. The CDR3 loop reads CASSKVFGNQPQHF. DNA for the CDR3: TGTGCCAGCAGCAAAGTATTCGGCAATCAGCCCCAGCATTTT.

This rearrangement joins TRBV2 to TRBJ2-5, with TRBD2 identical over 12 bases. Germline-derived CDR1 and CDR2 are SNHLY and FYNNEI. The CDR3 length is 20 residues. After removal of 8 bases from V and 1 base from J, the junction contained 20 bases not matched to a gene. CDR3 loop: CASRDRTRLAGEVGQETQYF. CDR3 sequence (DNA): TGTGCCAGCCGGGACAGGACTCGACTAGCGGGAGAGGTCGGCCAAGAGACCCAGTACTTC.

The chain has TRBV6-5 and TRBJ1-2, with D possibly being TRBD1 (5 bases). The CDR3 has 11 residues. Per the germline V gene, CDR1 is MNHEY and CDR2 is SVGAGI. The V gene lost 10 bases and the J gene lost 4 bases, with 10 bases spanning the gap. The CDR3 DNA sequence: TGTGCCACCCGGGGGACCTATGGCTACACCTTC. Its translation: CATRGTYGYTF.

This chain joins TRBV30 and TRBJ2-5; 7 nucleotides line up with TRBD2. This CDR3 is built from 15 residues. Germline V gene data show CDR1 as GTSNPN and CDR2 as SVGIG (reference sequence). Trimming cost V 2 bases and J 3 bases; bases outside gene matches: 9. As DNA, the CDR3 is TGTGCCTGGAGTTACCTACTAGCGACTGAAGAGACCCAGTACTTC. This gives the protein CAWSYLLATEETQYF.

J is TRBJ2-1 and V is TRBV7-2, with 11 bases matching TRBD1. Losses at the gene ends were 5 bases for V and 9 bases for J; bases not matched to a gene: 12. There are 16 residues in the CDR3. The germline V gene encodes CDR1 SGHTA and CDR2 FQGNSA. The CDR3 region has the DNA TGTGCCAGCAGCCCGCCGGGACAGGGGGTAAGGGGTGAGCAGTTCTTC. Translation gives CASSPPGQGVRGEQFF.

The chain recombines TRBV10-3 with TRBJ2-2; TRBD2 aligns across 10 bases. V was clipped by 6 bases and J by 4 bases; unmatched bases: 8. Germline CDR1 reads ENHRY; CDR2 reads SYGVKD. The CDR3 covers 16 residues. CDR3 loop: CAISALAGGGTGELFF. CDR3 coding DNA: TGTGCCATCAGCGCTTTAGCGGGAGGTGGCACCGGGGAGCTGTTTTTT.